This T cell receptor beta chain comes out of a study of T-cell memory formation after mild COVID-19. TCRdb passed the 5' RACE reads through MiXCR, listing each CDR3 protein once. The sample has some 410,000 distinct CDR3 sequences, around 22% seen once. Findings of the study overall: Researchers report contracting CD4+ clones mostly in CM and EM, with CD8+ clones in EMRA. Clones that shrank (day 15 to 85) were balanced CD4/CD8, whereas later expanders leaned CD4+.

As regards this clonotype: The antigen is undetermined.

This TCR was recovered from an adult woman who had mild COVID-19 (a few samples of this study predate the infection). Cell type and time point are not known. Sequencing input: PBMCs or a T cell subset sorted from them (not recorded which).

This CDR3 is CASSLGQDPNQPQHF. The CDR3 coding sequence is TGCGCCAGCAGCTTGGGTCAGGACCCCAATCAGCCCCAGCATTTT. The genes are TRBV5-1 and TRBJ1-5; no definite D call. Germline lookup yields CDR1 SGHRS and CDR2 YFSETQ. Trimming took off 0 bases at V and 3 bases at J, with 10 bases between the two ends. This CDR3 region has 15 residues.